This T cell receptor beta chain was sequenced during a study of OX40 agonist ivuxolimab in advanced cancers. Assay: immunoSEQ multiplex PCR; the TCRdb copy retains only in-frame clones and omits some. The repertoire includes 70,000 to 75,000 clones, about 85% of them detected once, and 0.5% to 0.6% sits in the top ten. The germline gives CDR1 SSHAT, CDR2 FNYEAQ (reference sequence). Trimming took 3 bases from V and 7 from J; bases not matched to a gene: 0. The CDR3 loop spans 14 amino acids. The sequence derives from an adult with an advanced solid tumor such as melanoma, head and neck, liver or kidney cancer. The chain links TRBV7-7 to TRBJ2-1; TRBD2 matches 13 bases. The starting material was CD4+ or CD8+ T cells sorted from blood, obtained in a trial of the OX40 agonist ivuxolimab. The CDR3: CASSLTSGGNEQFF. In DNA form, the CDR3 reads TGTGCCAGCAGCTTGACTAGCGGGGGGAATGAGCAGTTCTTC.